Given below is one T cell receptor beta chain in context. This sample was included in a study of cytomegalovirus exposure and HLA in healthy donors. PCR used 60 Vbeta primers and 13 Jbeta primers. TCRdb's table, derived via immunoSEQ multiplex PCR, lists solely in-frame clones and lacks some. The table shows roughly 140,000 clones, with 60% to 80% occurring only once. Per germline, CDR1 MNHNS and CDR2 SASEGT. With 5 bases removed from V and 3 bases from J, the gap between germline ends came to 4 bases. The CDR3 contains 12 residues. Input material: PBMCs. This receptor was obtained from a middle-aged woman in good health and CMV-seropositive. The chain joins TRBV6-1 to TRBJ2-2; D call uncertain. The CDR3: CASSYYTGELFF. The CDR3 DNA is TGTGCCAGCAGTTATTACACCGGGGAGCTGTTTTTT.